Shown below are 21 T cell receptor beta chains from a single sample sequenced in a study of breast tumors, draining lymph nodes, adjacent tissues. Breast cancer patients provided tissue from their axillary draining lymph nodes. One entry per CDR3 protein, called by TCRdb with MiXCR from the multiplex PCR reads. The data contain roughly 260,000 distinct CDR3 sequences, over 30% of them singletons. Sequencing was carried out using axillary lymph node tissue. Receptors were obtained from a female donor with breast cancer. Some clones in this sample may be carry-over from other donors' samples.

This clonotype was seen at least ten times. The rearrangement joins TRBV7-9 to TRBJ2-3; the match to TRBD1 covers 11 bases. The CDR3 is 15 residues long. Germline V gives CDR1 SEHNR, CDR2 FQNEAQ (reference sequence). J gave up 6 bases and V 4 bases, and 6 bases lay outside the gene matches. For the CDR3, the DNA is TGTGCCAGCAGCTACCGGACAGGGGGCTTCGATACGCAGTATTTT. Residues: CASSYRTGGFDTQYF.

A few counts support this clonotype. The chain has TRBV5-6 and TRBJ1-1; 12 nucleotides match TRBD1. Per germline, CDR1 SGHDT and CDR2 YYEEEE. V was clipped by 4 bases and J by 10 bases; unmatched bases: 8. This CDR3 is 14 amino acids long. The CDR3 DNA reads as TGTGCCAGCAGCACCGGGACAGGGGGCAGGTTAGCTTTCTTT. This sequence encodes CASSTGTGGRLAFF.

Remarks on this clonotype: This CDR3 fails to terminate in the conserved phenylalanine or tryptophan, so it likely reflects a read error. The rearrangement uses TRBV7-9 and TRBJ2-7; TRBD1 matches 9 bases. J lost 5 bases, V lost 5 bases, and 7 bases had no gene match. Germline V lookup: CDR1 SEHNR, CDR2 FQNEAQ (reference sequence). This CDR3 is built from 14 residues. CDR3: CASSLGTGRNEQYL. The CDR3 DNA reads as TGTGCCAGCAGCCTTGGGACAGGGAGGAACGAGCAGTACCTC.

Concerning this clonotype: This may be a read error: a much more frequent sequence differs by one nucleotide. As the CDR3 is not closed by the conserved phenylalanine or tryptophan, this likely results from a read error. V usage is TRBV19 and J usage is TRBJ2-5; D is possibly TRBD2 (6 bases). The ends were cut back, 3 bases at V and 2 bases at J, with 13 bases in the middle. The germline CDR1 and CDR2 sequences are LNHDA and SQIVND (reference sequence). This CDR3 is 15 amino acids long. The CDR3, as DNA: TGTGCCAGTAGTATTTCAGGACTACTACAAGAGACCCAGTACCTC. It specifies CASSISGLLQETQYL.

This clonotype has at least ten counts. The V gene is TRBV20-1, the J gene TRBJ2-7; D remains ambiguous. Trimming cost V 3 bases and J 0 bases, with 9 bases left between them. CDR1 and CDR2 (germline): DFQATT, SNEGSKA (reference sequence). CDR3 length equals 13 residues. The CDR3 region is CSASRPGSYEQYF. The CDR3 bases are TGCAGTGCTAGTCGACCTGGCTCCTACGAGCAGTACTTC.

This clonotype was counted many times. V gene TRBV20-1 combines with J gene TRBJ2-1; possibly TRBD1 for D (6 bases). Trimming took off 6 bases at V and 2 bases at J, with 17 bases between the two ends. Germline V gene sequence: CDR1 DFQATT, CDR2 SNEGSKA (reference sequence). The CDR3 covers 15 residues. CDR3 in DNA: TGCAGTGCCGTGCCCTGGGGGCGACCCTACAATGAGCAGTTCTTC. It translates to CSAVPWGRPYNEQFF.

Concerning this clonotype itself: At one end the junction does not follow the germline gene, possibly because of a read error. This chain joins TRBV7-3 and TRBJ2-3; maybe TRBD1 (6 bases). Germline V gene sequence: CDR1 SGHTA, CDR2 FQGTGA. The CDR3 sequence is 15 residues long. CDR3 residues: CASSPRDVRTDTQYF. The CDR3 DNA follows: TGTGCCAGCAGCCCGCGCGATGTCCGGACAGATACGCAGTACTTT.

This clonotype was observed a handful of times. CDR3 sequence (DNA): TGTGCCAGCAGACCACTTGGGACTAGCGGGAGGGTGGGAGGCGAGCAGTACTTC. Its translation: CASRPLGTSGRVGGEQYF. The chain links TRBV6-6 to TRBJ2-7; 16 bases align to TRBD2. V was pared by 6 bases and J by 6 bases, with 14 bases of the junction left unmatched. The germline gives CDR1 MNHNY, CDR2 SVGAGI (reference sequence). CDR3 length equals 18 residues.

This clonotype was detected once. It may be a read error: a sequence one base away is much more abundant. The CDR3 sequence is CASSLEGYLYERYF. CDR3 DNA sequence: TGCGCCAGCAGCTTGGAAGGCTACTTATACGAGCGGTACTTC. This chain connects TRBV5-1 to TRBJ2-7; no definite D call. This CDR3 comprises 14 residues. CDR1 and CDR2 from the germline V gene are SGHRS and YFSETQ.

This clonotype was seen at least ten times. V and J are TRBV5-1 and TRBJ1-2, with 9 bases lining up with TRBD1. The V segment lost 3 bases and the J segment 7 bases; nucleotides outside the gene matches: 7. The CDR3 length is 14 residues. Germline values: CDR1 SGHRS, CDR2 YFSETQ. CDR3 loop: CASSSEQGARGYTF. As DNA, the CDR3 is TGCGCCAGCAGCTCGGAACAGGGGGCGCGTGGCTACACCTTC.

This clonotype came up many times. V and J are TRBV20-1 and TRBJ2-3; 13 bases are shared with TRBD2. The CDR3 consists of 15 residues. Losses at the gene ends were 2 bases for V and 5 bases for J; bases not matched to a gene: 4. Looked up from germline, CDR1 is DFQATT and CDR2 is SNEGSKA (reference sequence). The CDR3, as DNA: TGCAGTGCTAGACCGGGACTAGCGGGACGAGATACGCAGTATTTT. This encodes CSARPGLAGRDTQYF.

As to this clonotype: A read error may account for a junction end that differs from germline. The chain joins TRBV5-1 to TRBJ1-1, with TRBD1 as a possible D gene (5 bases). Germline assignment: CDR1 SGHRS and CDR2 YFSETQ. The CDR3 contains 13 residues. CDR3 loop: CASSGLGNTDAFF. CDR3 nucleotides: TGCGCCAGCTCAGGGTTGGGGAACACTGACGCTTTCTTT.

Turning to this clonotype: It may be a read error: a sequence one base away is much more abundant. The chain employs TRBV12-3 or TRBV12-4 and TRBJ2-3, with 11 bases fitting TRBD2. The V and J ends lost 3 bases and 7 bases, in that order; junction bases with no gene match: 6. The CDR3 runs to 15 residues. The CDR3 nucleotides are TGTGCCAGCAGTTTCCCGGGACTAGCGGTAAATACGCAGTATTTT. Protein product: CASSFPGLAVNTQYF.

This clonotype has more than one count but fewer than ten. The genes are TRBV20-1 and TRBJ2-4; D is ambiguous. The V end was cut by 4 bases, the J end by 0 bases, with 13 bases between. CDR1 DFQATT and CDR2 SNEGSKA come from the germline V gene (reference sequence). This CDR3 has 15 amino acids. The CDR3 DNA is TGCAGTGCTATATCCTGGTTACTAGCCAAAAACATTCAGTACTTC. Its protein product is CSAISWLLAKNIQYF.

Notes on this clonotype: This sequence may be a read error, since a much larger clone differs from it by one base. The genes are TRBV14 and TRBJ1-2; D might be TRBD1 (5 bases). Germline V gene sequence: CDR1 SGHDN, CDR2 FVKESK. The CDR3 consists of 18 residues. V lost 3 bases, J lost 4 bases, and 24 bases lay in between. For the CDR3, the DNA is TGTGCCAGCAGCCAGTTAAGCTACAACGGGACGGAAGCCTATGGCTACACCTTC. Amino acid sequence: CASSQLSYNGTEAYGYTF.

In the case of this clonotype: A single base separates this from a much larger clone, so it may be a read error. The chain is built from TRBV6-1 and TRBJ1-4; a weak D match, TRBD1 (6 bases). The germline CDR1 and CDR2 sequences are MNHNS and SASEGT. The CDR3 extends over 15 amino acids. CDR3 nucleotides: TGTGTCAGCAGTGAAAGAACAGGGCTTATTGGGAAACTGTTTTTT. Its translation: CVSSERTGLIGKLFF.

This clonotype was picked up one time. The gene calls are TRBV2 and TRBJ2-2, with 8 bases that match TRBD2. With V trimmed by 7 bases and J by 5 bases, 9 bases remained unmatched. The CDR3 is 15 residues long. Germline loops: CDR1 SNHLY, CDR2 FYNNEI. The CDR3 is CASKRQAGDTGELFF. CDR3 nucleotide sequence: TGTGCCAGCAAACGACAAGCGGGAGATACCGGGGAGCTGTTTTTT.

This chain joins TRBV27 and TRBJ2-3; TRBD1 matches at 9 bases. Germline loops: CDR1 MNHEY, CDR2 SMNVEV (reference sequence). V lost 6 bases to trimming and J lost 3 bases; unmatched junction nucleotides: 7. The CDR3 is 15 residues long. The CDR3 here is CASRGTGTGTDTQYF. The CDR3 DNA reads as TGTGCCAGCAGGGGGACAGGGACAGGAACAGATACGCAGTATTTT.

A note on this clonotype: With a much larger clone just one base away, this may be a read error. This sequence joins TRBV6-5 and TRBJ2-3; D is unresolved. The CDR3 has 14 amino acids. The V gene lost 2 bases and the J gene lost 14 bases, with 20 bases spanning the gap. Germline assignment: CDR1 MNHEY and CDR2 SVGAGI. The CDR3 here is CASSYTEFLGSRYF. The CDR3 DNA reads as TGTGCCAGCAGTTACACCGAATTTTTAGGGTCGCGGTATTTT.

At least ten counts were recorded for this clonotype. The gene calls are TRBV11-2 and TRBJ2-1; 7 bases align to TRBD2. The J segment lost 3 bases and the V segment lost 6 bases, leaving 8 bases of the junction unmatched. The germline V gene encodes CDR1 SGHAT and CDR2 FQNNGV. The CDR3 loop spans 15 amino acids. CDR3 residues: CASRPKRDHYNEQFF. The CDR3 region has the DNA TGTGCCAGCAGACCTAAGCGGGACCACTACAATGAGCAGTTCTTC.

The chain employs TRBV2 and TRBJ2-3; D remains ambiguous. This CDR3 region has 15 residues. Germline V CDR1 and CDR2: SNHLY, FYNNEI. V was shortened by 4 bases and J by 2 bases, with 13 bases between the two germline ends. The CDR3 reads CASSATRPDTDTQYF. In nucleotides, the CDR3 is TGTGCCAGCAGTGCCACCCGACCAGACACAGATACGCAGTATTTT.